Shown below are 18 T cell receptor beta chains from a single sample sequenced in a study of blood T cell repertoires in COVID-19. Assay used: immunoSEQ multiplex PCR; TCRdb lists only in-frame clones, some missing. This table has approximately 300,000 clones, 86% appearing once. Sequenced: peripheral blood. The receptors stem from a woman aged 50 to 60 with acute or convalescent COVID-19.

The CDR3 reads CAISESVTSGRTTTGNEQFF. As DNA, the CDR3 is TGTGCCATCAGTGAGTCGGTGACTAGCGGGAGGACTACTACGGGGAATGAGCAGTTCTTC. The chain carries TRBV10-3 and TRBJ2-1; 13 bases are shared with TRBD2. Trimming cost V 0 bases and J 7 bases; bases outside gene matches: 15. This CDR3 comprises 20 residues. Germline CDR1 ENHRY, CDR2 SYGVKD.

The CDR3 bases are TGTGCCAGCAGCGCCGAAAGGGACAGGGCAGACTACAATGAGCAGTTCTTC. Protein product: CASSAERDRADYNEQFF. This chain links TRBV9 with TRBJ2-1; 9 bases align to TRBD1. The ends lost 3 bases at V and 3 bases at J; junction bases unmatched: 10. CDR1 and CDR2 from the germline V gene are SGDLS and YYNGEE. The CDR3 runs 17 residues.

The chain uses TRBV19 and TRBJ1-5; 7 nucleotides match TRBD1. The junction had 11 bases not matched to a gene; V was cut back by 3 bases and J by 6 bases. CDR3 length equals 16 residues. From germline, CDR1 is LNHDA and CDR2 SQIVND (reference sequence). The DNA for the CDR3 is TGTGCCAGTAGTATGATAGGAGGGGGCGTTGGTCAGCCCCAGCATTTT. Protein sequence: CASSMIGGGVGQPQHF. Variable domain in full (rest from reference TRBV19 and TRBJ1-5): DGGITQSPKYLFRKEGQNVTLSCEQNLNHDAMYWYRQDPGQGLRLIYYSQIVNDFQKGDIAEGYSVSREKKESFPLTVTSAQKNPTAFYLCASSMIGGGVGQPQHFGDGTRLSIL.

This clone came up once. The chain is built from TRBV29-1 and TRBJ2-7; 7 nucleotides agree with TRBD1. Losses at the gene ends were 5 bases for V and 6 bases for J; bases not matched to a gene: 19. The CDR3 length is 16 residues. Germline CDR1 and CDR2: SQVTM and ANQGSEA. In DNA form, the CDR3 reads TGCAGCGTTATTGATAGTCGGGCAGGGGGTGCGTCCGAGCAGTACTTC. Translation: CSVIDSRAGGASEQYF.

The count of this clone is one. The rearrangement uses TRBV15 and TRBJ1-1; TRBD1 aligns across 7 bases. CDR1 LNHNV and CDR2 YYDKDF come from the germline V gene (reference sequence). This CDR3 region has 14 residues. V dropped 1 base and J dropped 10; count of bases not matched to a gene: 9. CDR3 sequence reads: CATSRVEGALRAFF. CDR3 nucleotides: TGTGCCACCAGCAGAGTGGAGGGGGCGCTCAGAGCTTTCTTT.

This clone was detected once. The CDR3 DNA follows: TGTGCCACCAGTGACCTTTTAGCGGATACGCAGTATTTT. Its protein is CATSDLLADTQYF. The rearrangement uses TRBV24-1 and TRBJ2-3; perhaps TRBD2 as D (5 bases). The CDR3 extends over 13 amino acids. The V end lost 4 bases, the J end lost 6 bases, and 10 bases lay between the germline ends. Per the germline V gene, CDR1 is KGHDR and CDR2 is SFDVKD.

DNA for the CDR3: TGTGCCAGCAGTGTCGGGAGCGGGGCGGATACGCAGTATTTT. Translating it yields CASSVGSGADTQYF. The chain employs TRBV2 and TRBJ2-3; 7 bases agree with TRBD2. CDR3 length: 14 residues. The ends lost 4 bases at V and 6 bases at J; junction bases unmatched: 7. CDR1 and CDR2 from the germline V gene are SNHLY and FYNNEI.

This clone was observed a single time. The chain's CDR3 is CASSPLTGGISTDTQYF. The CDR3 DNA sequence: TGTGCCAGCTCACCCTTGACAGGGGGCATAAGCACAGATACGCAGTATTTT. The V gene is TRBV18, the J gene TRBJ2-3; 10 positions agree with TRBD1. Germline V gene lookup returns CDR1 KGHSH and CDR2 LQKENI. V lost 3 bases to trimming and J lost 0 bases; unmatched junction nucleotides: 6. This CDR3 contains 17 residues.

The chain links TRBV11-2 to TRBJ1-6; 9 bases are shared with TRBD1. CDR1 is SGHAT, CDR2 FQNNGV, per germline. This CDR3 comprises 16 residues. After removal of 4 bases from V and 9 bases from J, the junction contained 10 bases not matched to a gene. The CDR3 DNA follows: TGTGCCAGCAGCTCGAATTCCGGGACAGGGACTTCACCCCTCCACTTT. It codes for CASSSNSGTGTSPLHF.

The genes are TRBV11-2 and TRBJ2-1, with TRBD2 matching over 7 bases. Per germline, CDR1 SGHAT and CDR2 FQNNGV. The CDR3 runs 14 residues. Trimming cost V 5 bases and J 6 bases; bases outside gene matches: 7. This CDR3 reads CASSLGGVFNEQFF. Here the CDR3 DNA reads TGTGCCAGCAGCCTGGGAGGGGTTTTCAATGAGCAGTTCTTC. The full variable domain, with the rest looked up from reference TRBV11-2 and TRBJ2-1, is EAGVAQSPRYKIIEKRQSVAFWCNPISGHATLYWYQQILGQGPKLLIQFQNNGVVDDSQLPKDRFSAERLKGVDSTLKIQPAKLEDSAVYLCASSLGGVFNEQFFGPGTRLTVL.

CDR3 sequence reads: CASSPPLGVADTQYF. For the CDR3, the DNA is TGTGCCAGCTCACCACCGCTGGGAGTCGCAGATACGCAGTATTTT. The chain carries TRBV18 and TRBJ2-3; D possibly corresponds to TRBD2 (5 bases). Looked up from germline, CDR1 is KGHSH and CDR2 is LQKENI. V was trimmed by 0 bases and J by 4 bases, leaving 11 bases between them. This CDR3 has 15 amino acids.

The genes are TRBV19 and TRBJ2-2, with 7 bases matching TRBD2. The germline CDR1 and CDR2 sequences are LNHDA and SQIVND (reference sequence). The trim removed 7 bases at V and 7 bases at J, leaving 15 bases unmatched. The CDR3 contains 16 residues. The chain's CDR3 is CASKQHIAGLVGELFF. CDR3 bases: TGTGCCAGTAAACAGCATATAGCGGGTCTAGTCGGGGAGCTGTTTTTT.

The chain carries TRBV5-5 and TRBJ1-4, with 7 bases identical to TRBD1. The V segment lost 4 bases and the J segment 4 bases; nucleotides outside the gene matches: 7. Germline V gene lookup returns CDR1 SGHKS and CDR2 YYEKEE (reference sequence). The CDR3 covers 15 residues. The chain's CDR3 is CASSPDRRSNEKLFF. CDR3 nucleotides: TGTGCCAGCAGCCCGGACAGGCGAAGTAATGAAAAACTGTTTTTT.

This clone showed up just a few times. The chain couples TRBV3-1 (or the pseudogene TRBV3-2) to TRBJ1-3; the D is unclear. Germline V gene sequence: CDR1 LGHDT, CDR2 YNNKEL (reference sequence). Trimming shortened V by 0 bases and J by 0 bases, and 6 bases separated the two germline ends. This CDR3 region has 15 residues. The chain's CDR3 is CASSQDRSSGNTIYF. The DNA of the CDR3 is TGTGCCAGCAGCCAAGACAGAAGCTCTGGAAACACCATATATTTT.

The rearrangement joins TRBV10-1 to TRBJ2-2; no reliable D call. Per germline, CDR1 WNHNN and CDR2 SYGVQD (reference sequence). Trimming shortened V by 7 bases and J by 5 bases, and 5 bases separated the two germline ends. This CDR3 is 11 amino acids long. The CDR3 is CASNLTGELFF. CDR3 bases: TGCGCCAGCAATCTGACCGGGGAGCTGTTTTTT.

The V call is TRBV7-3, the J call TRBJ2-3; 7 bases are shared with TRBD1. The CDR3 length is 14 residues. The germline gives CDR1 SGHTA, CDR2 FQGTGA. V was clipped by 5 bases and J by 6 bases; unmatched bases: 8. The CDR3 loop is CASSRETGPDTQYF. The DNA for the CDR3 is TGTGCCAGCAGCCGAGAGACAGGGCCCGATACGCAGTATTTT.

This clone was seen a few times. This chain connects TRBV4-2 to TRBJ2-5; 11 nucleotides match TRBD2. This CDR3 contains 15 residues. J lost 8 bases, V lost 0 bases, and 5 bases had no gene match. CDR1 is LGHNA and CDR2 is YNFKEQ in the germline V gene. CDR3 DNA: TGTGCCAGCAGCCAAGATTCAACTAGCGGGGGAACCCAGTACTTC. It specifies CASSQDSTSGGTQYF.

This chain joins TRBV2 and TRBJ2-1, with 7 bases identical to TRBD2. Germline CDR1 is SNHLY and CDR2 is FYNNEI. V was clipped by 7 bases and J by 8 bases; unmatched bases: 8. This CDR3 is built from 13 residues. The DNA for the CDR3 is TGTGCCAGCACCCTCAGCGGGACCCATGAGCAGTTCTTC. It is translated as CASTLSGTHEQFF.